The 29 T cell receptor beta chains listed next were all sequenced from one sample in a study of blood T cell repertoires in COVID-19. Data came from immunoSEQ multiplex PCR; TCRdb stores just in-frame clones and leaves some out. The sample shows fewer than 200,000 clones, around four fifths of them seen only once. The sequencing input was PBMCs or T cells enriched from blood (not recorded which). Receptor source: a woman aged 45-65 years who had recovered from COVID-19.

V gene TRBV4-3 combines with J gene TRBJ2-3; 14 bases match TRBD2. The germline gives CDR1 LGHNA, CDR2 YSLEER. V was pared by 1 base and J by 2 bases, with 8 bases of the junction left unmatched. The CDR3 is 19 amino acids. For the CDR3, the DNA is TGCGCCAGCAGCCAAGGGGTGACTAGCGGGAGGGGGCACACAGATACGCAGTATTTT. Residues: CASSQGVTSGRGHTDTQYF.

V usage is TRBV30 and J usage is TRBJ1-4; D is uncertain. The CDR3 extends over 15 amino acids. V was trimmed by 5 bases and J by 0 bases, leaving 13 bases between them. Germline-derived CDR1 and CDR2 are GTSNPN and SVGIG (reference sequence). This chain's CDR3 is CAWSKRRATNEKLFF. CDR3 in DNA: TGTGCCTGGTCTAAAAGGAGGGCAACTAATGAAAAACTGTTTTTT.

The V gene is TRBV12-3 or TRBV12-4, the J gene TRBJ1-6, with a possible D match to TRBD1 (5 bases). The CDR3 consists of 13 residues. Trimming shortened V by 6 bases and J by 9 bases, and 12 bases separated the two germline ends. CDR3 sequence: CASRGTSFSPLHF. The CDR3 DNA is TGTGCCAGCAGGGGGACTTCCTTTTCACCCCTCCACTTT.

The chain joins TRBV14 to TRBJ1-2; no clear D gene. CDR1 and CDR2 from the germline V gene are SGHDN and FVKESK. The CDR3 contains 11 residues. Deletions cut 1 base from V and 12 bases from J, with 9 bases between. The chain's CDR3 is CASSQVGRHTF. DNA for the CDR3: TGTGCCAGCAGCCAAGTAGGGAGGCACACCTTC.

A single count supports this clone. This chain uses TRBV7-9 with TRBJ2-1, with D uncertain. V lost 3 bases and J 15 bases, leaving 15 bases between the germline ends. The CDR3 covers 12 residues. Germline CDR1 reads SEHNR; CDR2 reads FQNEAQ (reference sequence). The CDR3 here is CASSFEVAGGFF. In DNA form, the CDR3 reads TGTGCCAGCAGCTTTGAGGTGGCCGGTGGGTTCTTC. The full variable domain, in which reference TRBV7-9 and TRBJ2-1 provide the parts outside the CDR3, is DTGVSQNPRHKITKRGQNVTFRCDPISEHNRLYWYRQTLGQGPEFLTYFQNEAQLEKSRLLSDRFSAERPKGSFSTLEIQRTEQGDSAMYLCASSFEVAGGFFGPGTRLTVL.

This clone has a handful of counts. This chain links TRBV4-1 with TRBJ2-1, with a possible D match to TRBD2 (6 bases). The V and J ends lost 8 bases and 2 bases respectively, with 19 bases between them. The CDR3 totals 16 residues. Germline lookup yields CDR1 MGHRA and CDR2 YSYEKL. CDR3 nucleotides: TGCGCCAGCCGCCTAGCCGGGGGACGAACCTACAATGAGCAGTTCTTC. Its protein is CASRLAGGRTYNEQFF.

This clone has a handful of counts. The rearrangement uses TRBV6-5 and TRBJ1-5; 7 bases match TRBD1. Germline V gene data show CDR1 as MNHEY and CDR2 as SVGAGI. Trimming cost V 6 bases and J 1 base; bases outside gene matches: 6. The CDR3 is 15 residues long. CDR3 protein: CASRTQGVSNQPQHF. The DNA of the CDR3 is TGTGCCAGCAGAACCCAGGGGGTGAGCAATCAGCCCCAGCATTTT.

The chain is built from TRBV19 and TRBJ2-2; no definite D call. Trimming removed 6 bases at V and 6 bases at J, with 17 bases between. The CDR3 extends over 15 amino acids. Germline CDR1 reads LNHDA; CDR2 reads SQIVND (reference sequence). The CDR3 sequence: CASRGQAGTPGELFF. DNA for the CDR3: TGTGCCAGTAGGGGCCAGGCAGGAACACCCGGGGAGCTGTTTTTT.

This chain joins TRBV30 and TRBJ2-7; D remains unclear. CDR1 GTSNPN and CDR2 SVGIG come from the germline V gene (reference sequence). There are 16 residues in the CDR3. Deletions cut 1 base from V and 0 bases from J, with 16 bases between. The chain's CDR3 is CAWSGASASSSYEQYV. The CDR3 DNA reads as TGTGCCTGGAGTGGGGCGAGTGCCTCGAGCTCCTACGAGCAGTACGTC.

V usage is TRBV6-1 and J usage is TRBJ1-4; no clear D. This CDR3 has 16 residues. The V and J ends lost 4 bases and 7 bases respectively, with 19 bases between them. CDR1 and CDR2 from the germline V gene are MNHNS and SASEGT. Here the CDR3 DNA reads TGTGCCAGCAGTGCCGTTCCGGGAGGGCAAGGTGAAAAACTGTTTTTT. It translates to CASSAVPGGQGEKLFF.

The CDR3 DNA sequence: TGCGCCAGCAGTGAGTCCCCCTGGGGGACAGTGTATAATTCACCCCTCCACTTT. Translation gives CASSESPWGTVYNSPLHF. V usage is TRBV10-2 and J usage is TRBJ1-6, with 7 bases that match TRBD1. CDR1 and CDR2 from the germline V gene are WSHSY and SAAADI. CDR3 length equals 18 residues. With V trimmed by 0 bases and J by 4 bases, 9 bases remained unmatched.

V usage is TRBV7-2 and J usage is TRBJ2-1; tentatively, D is TRBD2 (5 bases). The length of the CDR3 is 15 residues. The germline V gene encodes CDR1 SGHTA and CDR2 FQGNSA. V was trimmed by 5 bases and J by 6 bases, leaving 17 bases between them. The chain's CDR3 is CASSPSAGLTNEQFF. CDR3 nucleotides: TGTGCCAGCAGCCCATCCGCCGGACTCACCAATGAGCAGTTCTTC.

The chain combines TRBV5-1 with TRBJ2-1; D unclear. CDR1 is SGHRS, CDR2 YFSETQ, per germline. Trimming cost V 1 base and J 4 bases, with 15 bases left between them. This CDR3 has 16 amino acids. The CDR3 sequence: CASSLRGQPSYNEQFF. As DNA, the CDR3 is TGCGCCAGCAGCTTGAGAGGCCAACCCAGTTACAATGAGCAGTTCTTC. The full variable domain, in which reference TRBV5-1 and TRBJ2-1 provide the parts outside the CDR3, is KAGVTQTPRYLIKTRGQQVTLSCSPISGHRSVSWYQQTPGQGLQFLFEYFSETQRNKGNFPGRFSGRQFSNSRSEMNVSTLELGDSALYLCASSLRGQPSYNEQFFGPGTRLTVL.

This clone was observed once. The chain employs TRBV6-5 and TRBJ1-2; TRBD1 might be the D (6 bases). The germline V gene has CDR1 MNHEY and CDR2 SVGAGI. Trimming cost V 7 bases and J 1 base, with 13 bases left between them. The CDR3 consists of 14 residues. CDR3 bases: TGTGCCAGCACCCCGGACAGATATAACTATGGCTACACCTTC. Amino acid sequence: CASTPDRYNYGYTF.

A few counts support this clone. The genes are TRBV10-3 and TRBJ2-7, with 7 bases matching TRBD1. The CDR3 has 13 amino acids. Unmatched junction bases numbered 4, after V lost 5 bases and J lost 3 bases. The germline V gene has CDR1 ENHRY and CDR2 SYGVKD. CDR3 sequence reads: CAISQPGGYEQYV. In DNA, the CDR3 is TGTGCCATCAGTCAACCAGGGGGCTACGAGCAGTACGTC.

V usage is TRBV19 and J usage is TRBJ1-5, with 10 nucleotides matching TRBD1. The ends lost 5 bases at V and 6 bases at J; junction bases unmatched: 10. This CDR3 contains 16 residues. Germline values: CDR1 LNHDA, CDR2 SQIVND (reference sequence). The DNA for the CDR3 is TGTGCCAGTAGTCTCCCGGGACAGGGGAGCGGTCAGCCCCAGCATTTT. Translated: CASSLPGQGSGQPQHF.

This clone was seen more than once but under ten times. The chain recombines TRBV3-1 (or the pseudogene TRBV3-2) with TRBJ2-6; no reliable D call. Germline values: CDR1 LGHDT, CDR2 YNNKEL (reference sequence). The V gene lost 2 bases and the J gene lost 2 bases, with 13 bases spanning the gap. The CDR3 has 17 residues. The CDR3 DNA sequence: TGTGCCAGCAGCCAAACGCTGGGCTGGACTGGGGCCAACGTCCTGACTTTC. Protein sequence: CASSQTLGWTGANVLTF.

This clone was recorded only once. The rearrangement links TRBV29-1 to TRBJ1-2; D uncertain. The CDR3 is made up of 11 amino acids. The germline V gene has CDR1 SQVTM and CDR2 ANQGSEA. Trimming stripped 5 bases from V and 3 bases from J, with 7 bases between. In nucleotides, the CDR3 is TGCAGCGTTATAGGAGACTATGGCTACACCTTC. Amino acid sequence: CSVIGDYGYTF.

This chain joins TRBV6-5 and TRBJ2-5; a possible D gene is TRBD1 (6 bases). The CDR3 loop spans 15 amino acids. The V gene's germline CDR1 is MNHEY and CDR2 SVGAGI. V was trimmed by 0 bases and J by 4 bases, leaving 12 bases between them. The DNA for the CDR3 is TGTGCCAGCAGTTACTCGATCAGGGGACGAGAGACCCAGTACTTC. Residues: CASSYSIRGRETQYF.

The chain uses TRBV9 and TRBJ1-6; no clear D gene. The CDR3 sequence is 17 residues long. V shed 3 bases and J shed 5 bases, with 18 bases lying between them. Looked up from germline, CDR1 is SGDLS and CDR2 is YYNGEE. The CDR3 reads CASSGGGTSRDNSPLHF. The CDR3 DNA follows: TGTGCCAGCAGCGGAGGAGGCACGAGCCGCGATAATTCACCCCTCCACTTT.

There are a few counts of this clone. This chain uses TRBV21-1 with TRBJ2-6; TRBD1 is the table's D call and was not checked against the DNA. TRBV21-1 is given as a pseudogene. This CDR3 spans 16 amino acids. CDR3 sequence reads: CASSILTGAGANVLTF. CDR3 sequence (DNA): TGTGCCAGCAGCATACTAACAGGGGCCGGGGCCAACGTCCTGACTTTC.

This clone appeared a few times. The rearrangement joins TRBV6-2 or TRBV6-3 to TRBJ2-7; maybe TRBD2 (7 bases). Germline CDR1 and CDR2: MNHEY and SVGEGT. The CDR3 loop spans 16 amino acids. With 2 bases removed from V and 3 bases from J, the gap between germline ends came to 17 bases. CDR3 region: CASSYHHTGRVYEQYV. The CDR3 region has the DNA TGTGCCAGCAGTTACCATCATACAGGGAGGGTCTACGAGCAGTACGTC.

This chain uses TRBV2 with TRBJ2-3; 9 bases match TRBD1. Germline V lookup: CDR1 SNHLY, CDR2 FYNNEI. The CDR3 consists of 15 residues. J lost 2 bases, V lost 4 bases, and 4 bases had no gene match. The CDR3 reads CASSAGTGPTDTQYF. DNA of the CDR3: TGTGCCAGCAGTGCCGGGACAGGGCCCACAGATACGCAGTATTTT.

The genes are TRBV7-9 and TRBJ1-3, with 8 bases lining up with TRBD1. The CDR3 runs 14 residues. Germline V CDR1 and CDR2: SEHNR, FQNEAQ (reference sequence). V shed 3 bases and J 6 bases; nucleotides not matched to a gene: 4. For the CDR3, the DNA is TGTGCCAGCAGCTTTACAGGGGGAGAAAACACCATATATTTT. Protein product: CASSFTGGENTIYF.

The genes are TRBV6-5 and TRBJ2-7; a possible D gene is TRBD2 (6 bases). Deletions cut 2 bases from V and 7 bases from J, with 15 bases between. Germline CDR1 reads MNHEY; CDR2 reads SVGAGI. The CDR3 covers 14 residues. The CDR3 loop is CASSYGGTVGEQYV. CDR3 sequence (DNA): TGTGCCAGCAGTTACGGCGGGACCGTTGGGGAGCAGTACGTC.

The CDR3 sequence is CASSGAGTPTQYF. CDR3 DNA: TGTGCCAGCAGCGGAGCCGGGACTCCTACCCAGTACTTC. The chain recombines TRBV11-3 with TRBJ2-5; a weak D match, TRBD2 (6 bases). CDR3 length: 13 residues. From germline, CDR1 is SGHNT and CDR2 YENEEA. V was cut by 5 bases and J by 8 bases, with 15 bases left in between.

The chain employs TRBV9 and TRBJ1-2; 8 nucleotides agree with TRBD1. This CDR3 spans 14 amino acids. V dropped 4 bases and J dropped 6; count of bases not matched to a gene: 8. CDR1 SGDLS and CDR2 YYNGEE come from the germline V gene. CDR3 loop: CASSLGQGENGYTF. Here the CDR3 DNA reads TGTGCCAGCAGCCTTGGACAGGGTGAGAATGGCTACACCTTC.

The chain couples TRBV6-4 to TRBJ1-2; D might be TRBD1 (5 bases). The germline gives CDR1 MRHNA, CDR2 SNTAGT. Trimming removed 0 bases at V and 10 bases at J, with 18 bases between. The length of the CDR3 is 15 residues. The CDR3 coding sequence is TGTGCCAGCAGTGACTCGGGGGACTCCCGATTCCCCTACACCTTC. Translated, it gives CASSDSGDSRFPYTF.

The gene calls are TRBV20-1 and TRBJ1-2, with TRBD1 identical over 8 bases. This CDR3 has 14 amino acids. The V segment lost 6 bases and the J segment 2 bases; nucleotides outside the gene matches: 8. Germline V gene data show CDR1 as DFQATT and CDR2 as SNEGSKA (reference sequence). The CDR3 DNA reads TGCAGTGCAAGTCCGGGACAGGAGAACTATGGCTACACCTTC. Its translation: CSASPGQENYGYTF.